Below, 7 T cell receptor beta chains from the same sample are listed, as sequenced in a study of cytomegalovirus exposure and HLA in healthy donors. PCR involved 60 Vbeta and 13 Jbeta primers. The assay was immunoSEQ multiplex PCR, and TCRdb's table has in-frame clones only and misses some. This table has 200,000 to 250,000 clones, around 73% appearing once. Sequencing input: PBMCs. The receptors stem from a woman aged 25 to 39 in good health and CMV-seronegative.

The chain links TRBV30 to TRBJ2-4; a possible D gene is TRBD1 (6 bases). Looked up from germline, CDR1 is GTSNPN and CDR2 is SVGIG (reference sequence). The V end was cut by 4 bases, the J end by 3 bases, with 10 bases between. There are 13 residues in the CDR3. The CDR3 sequence: CAWTGAGKNIQYF. In DNA, the CDR3 is TGTGCCTGGACAGGGGCAGGCAAAAACATTCAGTACTTC.

This chain links TRBV5-1 with TRBJ1-1; no definite D call. The germline V and J ends were trimmed by 2 bases and 5 bases, with 16 bases remaining between them. CDR1 is SGHRS, CDR2 YFSETQ, per germline. The CDR3 contains 15 residues. CDR3 loop: CASSFGLRGGTEAFF. Here the CDR3 DNA reads TGCGCCAGCAGCTTCGGACTTAGAGGTGGAACTGAAGCTTTCTTT.

V gene TRBV15 combines with J gene TRBJ2-3; possibly TRBD1 for D (6 bases). V lost 0 bases and J lost 1, with 11 bases in between. The CDR3 has 16 residues. CDR1 is LNHNV, CDR2 YYDKDF, per germline (reference sequence). CDR3 DNA sequence: TGTGCCACCAGCAGAGATCAGAGGACAGGCACAGATACGCAGTATTTT. Translated: CATSRDQRTGTDTQYF.

The V and J genes are TRBV5-1 and TRBJ2-7; 7 bases fit TRBD1. Trimming removed 0 bases from V and 1 base from J; junction bases left unmatched: 4. The CDR3 length is 15 residues. CDR1 is SGHRS and CDR2 is YFSETQ in the germline V gene. DNA for the CDR3: TGCGCCAGCAGCTTGGGGGGGACAGATTCCTACGAGCAGTACTTC. This codes for CASSLGGTDSYEQYF.

The chain couples TRBV10-1 to TRBJ2-3; D ambiguous. V lost 4 bases and J 5 bases, leaving 10 bases between the germline ends. Germline values: CDR1 WNHNN, CDR2 SYGVQD (reference sequence). The CDR3 has 13 residues. CDR3 amino acids: CASSGSPKDTQYF. The DNA of the CDR3 is TGCGCCAGCAGTGGTAGTCCGAAAGATACGCAGTATTTT.

This sequence joins TRBV30 and TRBJ1-1, with D uncertain. The CDR3 has 16 residues. V was pared by 5 bases and J by 0 bases, with 19 bases between. The germline V gene has CDR1 GTSNPN and CDR2 SVGIG (reference sequence). The CDR3 sequence: CAWRYPFGRMNTEAFF. The CDR3 DNA reads TGTGCCTGGCGCTACCCCTTTGGGAGAATGAACACTGAAGCTTTCTTT.

The chain couples TRBV5-1 to TRBJ1-3; tentative D call: TRBD1 (5 bases). The CDR3 extends over 14 amino acids. Germline V gene sequence: CDR1 SGHRS, CDR2 YFSETQ. The V gene lost 8 bases and the J gene lost 0 bases, with 12 bases spanning the gap. This chain's CDR3 is CASSAGGSGNTIYF. CDR3 nucleotide sequence: TGCGCCAGTAGCGCCGGGGGCTCTGGAAACACCATATATTTT.